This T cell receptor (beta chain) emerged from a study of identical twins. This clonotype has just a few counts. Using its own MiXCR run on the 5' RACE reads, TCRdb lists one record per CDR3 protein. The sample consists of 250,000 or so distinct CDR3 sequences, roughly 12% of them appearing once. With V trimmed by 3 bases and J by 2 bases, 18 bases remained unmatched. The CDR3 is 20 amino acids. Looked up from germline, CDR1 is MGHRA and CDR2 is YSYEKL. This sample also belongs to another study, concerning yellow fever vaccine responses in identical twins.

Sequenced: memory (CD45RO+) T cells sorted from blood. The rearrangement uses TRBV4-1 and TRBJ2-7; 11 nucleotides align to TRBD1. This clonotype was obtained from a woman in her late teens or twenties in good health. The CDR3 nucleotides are TGCGCCAGCAGCCATGCTCCATACTCCGGGACAGGGGGAGATCCCTACGAGCAGTACTTC. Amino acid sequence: CASSHAPYSGTGGDPYEQYF.